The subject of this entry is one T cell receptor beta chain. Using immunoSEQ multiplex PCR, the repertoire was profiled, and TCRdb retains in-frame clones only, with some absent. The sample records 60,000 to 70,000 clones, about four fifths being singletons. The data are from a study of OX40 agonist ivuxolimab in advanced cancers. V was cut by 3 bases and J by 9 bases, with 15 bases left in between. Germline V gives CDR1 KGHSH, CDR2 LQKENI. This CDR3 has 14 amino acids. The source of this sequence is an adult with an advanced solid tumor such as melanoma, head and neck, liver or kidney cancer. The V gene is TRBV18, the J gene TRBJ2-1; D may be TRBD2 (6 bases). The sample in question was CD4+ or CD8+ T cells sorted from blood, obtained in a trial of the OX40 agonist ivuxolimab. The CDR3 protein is CASSPTRVEGEQFF. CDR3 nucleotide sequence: TGTGCCAGCTCACCTACCCGAGTGGAGGGTGAGCAGTTCTTC.